Sequencing of this T cell receptor beta chain was carried out in a study of cytomegalovirus exposure and HLA in healthy donors. The CDR3 has 16 residues. V lost 6 bases to trimming and J lost 5 bases; unmatched junction nucleotides: 13. Looked up from germline, CDR1 is MNHEY and CDR2 is SMNVEV (reference sequence). PCR involved 60 Vbeta and 13 Jbeta primers. Sequencing was performed with immunoSEQ multiplex PCR; in TCRdb, only in-frame clones are kept and a portion is missing. The table lists approximately 60,000 clones. The chain uses TRBV27 and TRBJ2-1; 7 bases are shared with TRBD2. This clonotype was obtained from a man younger than 40 in good health and CMV-seropositive. Sequencing was performed on PBMCs. The DNA of the CDR3 is TGTGCCAGCAGCTTTACATCTCTAGCGGCCGACAATGAGCAGTTCTTC. Protein sequence: CASSFTSLAADNEQFF.